The 21 T cell receptor beta chains reported below all come from one sample, sequenced in a study of blood T cell repertoires in COVID-19. The table came from immunoSEQ multiplex PCR; TCRdb's copy has only in-frame clones and leaves some out. This table has 250,000 to 350,000 clones, 65% to 85% appearing once. The sample taken for sequencing was peripheral blood. The receptor set was obtained from a human donor with COVID-19, enrolled during active disease. The donor label of this sample is uncertain.

This clone was observed a few times. The chain is built from TRBV4-1 and TRBJ2-5, with 15 bases lining up with TRBD2. This CDR3 region has 17 residues. Germline values: CDR1 MGHRA, CDR2 YSYEKL. Trimming at V came to 4 bases and at J to 2 bases, leaving 5 bases not matched to a gene. CDR3 in amino acids: CASSRFGTSGRQETQYF. CDR3 DNA: TGCGCCAGCAGCCGTTTCGGGACTAGCGGGAGGCAAGAGACCCAGTACTTC.

This chain joins TRBV6-2 or TRBV6-3 and TRBJ1-5; D ambiguous. Germline CDR1 reads MNHEY; CDR2 reads SVGEGT. This CDR3 is built from 12 residues. V lost 4 bases, J lost 6 bases, and 7 bases lay in between. CDR3 sequence (DNA): TGTGCCAGCAGTTCTTACTTTCAGCCCCAGCATTTT. Its translation is CASSSYFQPQHF.

This chain uses TRBV7-2 with TRBJ2-1, with 8 nucleotides matching TRBD2. With 0 bases clipped from V and 8 bases from J, the junction kept 6 bases outside the gene matches. The germline V gene encodes CDR1 SGHTA and CDR2 FQGNSA. This CDR3 has 15 residues. CDR3 sequence: CASSLAGLDSDEQFF. As DNA, the CDR3 is TGTGCCAGCAGCTTAGCGGGACTAGATTCAGATGAGCAGTTCTTC.

The V call is TRBV6-5, the J call TRBJ1-5; TRBD1 agrees at 12 bases. This CDR3 contains 15 residues. In germline, CDR1 is MNHEY, CDR2 SVGAGI. The V gene end was trimmed by 6 bases and the J gene end by 5 bases; junction bases not matched to a gene: 5. CDR3 residues: CASRSGTGGDQPQHF. CDR3 in DNA: TGTGCCAGCAGAAGTGGGACAGGGGGCGATCAGCCCCAGCATTTT.

The table lists this clone with a few counts. The gene calls are TRBV19 and TRBJ1-4, with 11 bases matching TRBD1. The CDR3 totals 13 residues. Germline V gives CDR1 LNHDA, CDR2 SQIVND (reference sequence). With 4 bases clipped from V and 10 bases from J, the junction kept 2 bases outside the gene matches. In DNA form, the CDR3 reads TGTGCCAGTAGTACCGGGACAGGGGGAAAACTGTTTTTT. It is translated as CASSTGTGGKLFF. Full variable domain (rest looked up from reference TRBV19 and TRBJ1-4): DGGITQSPKYLFRKEGQNVTLSCEQNLNHDAMYWYRQDPGQGLRLIYYSQIVNDFQKGDIAEGYSVSREKKESFPLTVTSAQKNPTAFYLCASSTGTGGKLFFGSGTQLSVL.

The V gene is TRBV5-1, the J gene TRBJ2-7; weak D call: TRBD1 (6 bases). The length of the CDR3 is 16 residues. CDR1 SGHRS and CDR2 YFSETQ come from the germline V gene. V lost 0 bases and J lost 6, with 19 bases in between. CDR3 in DNA: TGCGCCAGCAGCTTGGAGGGGACACTTGGTACCAGCGAGCAGTACTTC. This encodes CASSLEGTLGTSEQYF.

This chain links TRBV29-1 with TRBJ1-2; 7 nucleotides match TRBD1. V lost 7 bases and J lost 4; bases outside the gene matches: 9. CDR1 SQVTM and CDR2 ANQGSEA come from the germline V gene. CDR3 size: 13 residues. Written as DNA, the CDR3 is TGCAGCGCCCCTGCAGGGGGATCCTATGGCTACACCTTC. Amino acids: CSAPAGGSYGYTF.

The V and J genes are TRBV28 and TRBJ1-3; TRBD1 might be the D (6 bases). Per germline, CDR1 MDHEN and CDR2 SYDVKM. V was pared by 3 bases and J by 4 bases, with 16 bases between. This CDR3 is built from 16 residues. The CDR3 DNA follows: TGTGCCAGCAGTTTTCTACTCAGGGGAACGGGAAACACCATATATTTT. It translates to CASSFLLRGTGNTIYF. The whole variable domain, remainder taken from reference TRBV28 and TRBJ1-3, is DVKVTQSSRYLVKRTGEKVFLECVQDMDHENMFWYRQDPGLGLRLIYFSYDVKMKEKGDIPEGYSVSREKKERFSLILESASTNQTSMYLCASSFLLRGTGNTIYFGEGSWLTVV.

V and J are TRBV11-3 and TRBJ1-5; TRBD1 matches at 11 bases. V shed 6 bases and J 2 bases; nucleotides not matched to a gene: 9. Per the germline V gene, CDR1 is SGHNT and CDR2 is YENEEA. This CDR3 contains 17 residues. CDR3 loop: CASRNSGTGGGNQPQHF. DNA of the CDR3: TGTGCCAGCAGGAATTCCGGGACAGGGGGAGGCAATCAGCCCCAGCATTTT.

This clone was counted a single time. The rearrangement links TRBV19 to TRBJ2-1; 11 nucleotides line up with TRBD2. CDR1 is LNHDA and CDR2 is SQIVND in the germline V gene (reference sequence). V shed 4 bases, J shed 9 bases, and the junction held 11 bases outside the gene matches. The CDR3 totals 16 residues. The CDR3 reads CASSTTSGSGYFEQFF. The CDR3 DNA reads as TGTGCCAGTAGTACAACTAGCGGGAGTGGATACTTTGAGCAGTTCTTC.

The V and J genes are TRBV6-1 and TRBJ1-4, with D possibly matching TRBD1 (5 bases). Looked up from germline, CDR1 is MNHNS and CDR2 is SASEGT. V gave up 2 bases and J gave up 0 bases, with 10 bases separating them. The CDR3 consists of 16 residues. In DNA, the CDR3 is TGTGCCAGCAGTGAAATGGGAGGGGCAACTAATGAAAAACTGTTTTTT. Residues: CASSEMGGATNEKLFF.

The J gene is TRBJ2-7, the V gene TRBV4-1; a weak D match, TRBD2 (6 bases). The CDR3 extends over 16 amino acids. Germline loops: CDR1 MGHRA, CDR2 YSYEKL. Trimming shortened V by 0 bases and J by 3 bases, and 15 bases separated the two germline ends. For the CDR3, the DNA is TGCGCCAGCAGCCAAGATGTTCCAGCGGGCCTCTACGAGCAGTACTTC. This translates into CASSQDVPAGLYEQYF.

The rearrangement links TRBV10-3 to TRBJ2-2, with 8 nucleotides matching TRBD1. Germline CDR1 is ENHRY and CDR2 is SYGVKD. The CDR3 covers 19 residues. V dropped 4 bases and J dropped 0; count of bases not matched to a gene: 13. The CDR3 is CAISGAATGALSNTGELFF. In DNA form, the CDR3 reads TGTGCCATCAGTGGGGCAGCGACAGGGGCCCTTTCGAACACCGGGGAGCTGTTTTTT.

The chain recombines TRBV2 with TRBJ1-5; 8 nucleotides line up with TRBD1. Trimming removed 4 bases from V and 2 bases from J; junction bases left unmatched: 10. Germline V gene sequence: CDR1 SNHLY, CDR2 FYNNEI. The CDR3 consists of 17 residues. CDR3 coding DNA: TGTGCCAGCAGTGGGGACTGGACAGGGAGTGGCAATCAGCCCCAGCATTTT. Its protein is CASSGDWTGSGNQPQHF.

The CDR3 bases are TGTGCCAGTAGTAACCTCAATTGTACGGGACAGGGCCCCTGCCCCCAGCATTTT. This encodes CASSNLNCTGQGPCPQHF. The chain couples TRBV19 to TRBJ1-5; TRBD1 aligns across 9 bases. This CDR3 comprises 18 residues. J lost 10 bases, V lost 4 bases, and 20 bases had no gene match. Per germline, CDR1 LNHDA and CDR2 SQIVND (reference sequence).

The chain recombines TRBV6-5 with TRBJ1-5, with D unresolved. The CDR3 loop spans 15 amino acids. Germline V lookup: CDR1 MNHEY, CDR2 SVGAGI. Trimming left V 5 bases short and J 0 bases short, with 11 bases between. Written as DNA, the CDR3 is TGTGCCAGCAGTACTCGACACGATAGCAATCAGCCCCAGCATTTT. This translates into CASSTRHDSNQPQHF.

V gene TRBV2 combines with J gene TRBJ1-5; 7 bases agree with TRBD1. Germline loops: CDR1 SNHLY, CDR2 FYNNEI. V shed 3 bases, J shed 3 bases, and the junction held 8 bases outside the gene matches. CDR3 size: 16 residues. As DNA, the CDR3 is TGTGCCAGCAGTGAGGCAGGGGGGTTTGACAATCAGCCCCAGCATTTT. Translating it yields CASSEAGGFDNQPQHF.

The CDR3 sequence: CASSWGFDRVTEAFF. In DNA, the CDR3 is TGTGCCAGCAGTTGGGGGTTCGACAGGGTTACTGAAGCTTTCTTT. The genes are TRBV27 and TRBJ1-1; 7 bases map to TRBD1. This CDR3 is 15 amino acids long. The trim removed 4 bases at V and 5 bases at J, leaving 10 bases unmatched. Germline V gene data show CDR1 as MNHEY and CDR2 as SMNVEV (reference sequence).

This rearrangement joins TRBV15 to TRBJ2-5, with D unclear. This CDR3 is 13 amino acids long. From germline, CDR1 is LNHNV and CDR2 YYDKDF (reference sequence). V was clipped by 3 bases and J by 5 bases, with 10 bases between them. For the CDR3, the DNA is TGTGCCACCAGCAGGACGTGGGCGGAGACCCAGTACTTC. Amino acid sequence: CATSRTWAETQYF. Full variable domain (outside the CDR3, taken from reference TRBV15 and TRBJ2-5): DAMVIQNPRYQVTQFGKPVTLSCSQTLNHNVMYWYQQKSSQAPKLLFHYYDKDFNNEADTPDNFQSRRPNTSFCFLDIRSPGLGDTAMYLCATSRTWAETQYFGPGTRLLVL.

The chain carries TRBV2 and TRBJ2-2, with unresolved D. Trimming left V 6 bases short and J 0 bases short, with 2 bases between. The germline gives CDR1 SNHLY, CDR2 FYNNEI. The CDR3 length is 12 residues. As DNA, the CDR3 is TGTGCCAGCAGCGCGAACACCGGGGAGCTGTTTTTT. Residues: CASSANTGELFF.

The chain uses TRBV3-1 (or the pseudogene TRBV3-2) and TRBJ2-7, with 7 bases lining up with TRBD2. Germline V gene sequence: CDR1 LGHDT, CDR2 YNNKEL (reference sequence). Trimming at V came to 2 bases and at J to 5 bases, leaving 9 bases not matched to a gene. The CDR3 extends over 15 amino acids. Written as DNA, the CDR3 is TGTGCCAGCAGCCAATGCGGGAGTGGGTTCCACGAGCAGTACTTC. As protein: CASSQCGSGFHEQYF.